This is a list of T cell receptor beta chains from one sample in a study of tumor-infiltrating lymphocytes in localized non-small cell lung cancer. Profiled with immunoSEQ multiplex PCR; TCRdb holds only in-frame clones, not every one. The table records 7,500 to 9,500 clones, roughly four fifths of them present only once. Sequencing was performed on uninvolved lung tissue not adjacent to the tumor. The receptors originated from a human donor with non-small cell lung cancer. The conserved cysteine and the conserved F or W are not part of the CDR3 here. Clone size is shown for a subset of rows, as once, few, many or a class of expanded clone.

length	V	size	CDR3
15	TRBV5-5	few	ASSSGTSGRYTDTQY
12	TRBV6-1	.	ASSEVSRNYEQY
13	TRBV5-5	.	ASSFAGEDYNEQF
10	TRBV30	.	AWSVGGTEAF
17	TRBV15	.	ATSRDRGVISSGANVLT
11	TRBV29-1	.	SVEQGIGETQY
13	TRBV5-1	.	ASSLIPENTGELF
14	TRBV29-1	.	SVESGGTGDSYEQY
11	TRBV7-9	few	ASSLLANTEAF
9	TRBV29-1	.	SVDKGNTIY
10	TRBV7-9	.	ASSRSIEKLF
13	TRBV6-1	.	ASSARTPSYNEQF
12	TRBV9	few	ASSSLIQNSPAY
12	TRBV4-3	.	ASSQLQGNTEAF
9	TRBV2	.	ASTSYNEQF
14	TRBV27	.	ASSASSGRNPDTQY
11	TRBV13	.	ASSLGQRTEAF
17	TRBV19	.	ASSLPGQTGWDSNQPQH
12	TRBV4-3	.	ASSQEPSSYEQY
11	TRBV7-3	.	ASSLTRSNEQF
13	TRBV9	.	ASSVAGLAHNEQF
13	TRBV11-2	.	ASSFQASRYNEQF
11	TRBV7-2	once	ASSGPKGNEQF
12	TRBV6-1	.	ASSEGRDTYGYT
12	TRBV5-4	few	ASSLSPESYEQY
13	TRBV5-1	.	ASSLVGKMNTEAF
14	TRBV7-2	.	ASSSRHAANTGELF
13	TRBV18	.	ASSPQGTKYNEQF